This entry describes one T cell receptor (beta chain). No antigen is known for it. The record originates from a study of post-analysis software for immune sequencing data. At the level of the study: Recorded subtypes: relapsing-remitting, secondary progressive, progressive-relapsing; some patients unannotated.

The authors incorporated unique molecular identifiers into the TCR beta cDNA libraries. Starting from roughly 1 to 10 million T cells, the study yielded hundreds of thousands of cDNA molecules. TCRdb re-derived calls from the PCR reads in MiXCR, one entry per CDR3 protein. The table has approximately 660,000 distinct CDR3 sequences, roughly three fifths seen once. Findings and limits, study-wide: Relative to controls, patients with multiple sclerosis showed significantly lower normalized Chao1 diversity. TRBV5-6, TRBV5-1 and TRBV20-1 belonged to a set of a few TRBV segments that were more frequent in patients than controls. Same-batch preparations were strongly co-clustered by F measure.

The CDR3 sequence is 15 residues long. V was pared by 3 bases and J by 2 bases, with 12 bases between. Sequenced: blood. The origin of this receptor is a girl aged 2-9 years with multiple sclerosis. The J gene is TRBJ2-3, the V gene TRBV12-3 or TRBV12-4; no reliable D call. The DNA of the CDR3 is TGTGCCAGCAGTTTGCACTCATCCCTCACAGATACGCAGTATTTT. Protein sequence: CASSLHSSLTDTQYF.